Listed below are T cell receptor beta chains from one sample, sequenced in a study of blood T cell repertoires in COVID-19. Clones were sequenced by immunoSEQ multiplex PCR, and TCRdb holds only the in-frame ones, with some missing. The data contain about 110,000 clones, over 75% of them singletons. Sequenced material: peripheral blood. The receptors stem from a man aged 45-65 years with acute or convalescent COVID-19. CDR3s include the opening cysteine and the closing phenylalanine or tryptophan. The D gene is left open where the match is weak. Some rows have no size entry. The others give once, few or many, or a class for an expanded clone.

>TRBV10-3|NA|TRBJ2-2|TRBD2
TGTGCCACGACCCCAAGCGGGGGGGCTTTGGGCGGGGAGCTGTTTTTT
CATTPSGGALGGELFF
>TRBV15|medium-sized|TRBJ2-2|NA
TGTGCCACCAGCAGAGATCAGAATACCGGGGAGCTGTTTTTT
CATSRDQNTGELFF
>TRBV6-7|NA|TRBJ1-6|NA
TGTGCCAGCAGAAGCAACCACCAAACGACATTCGGTTCACCCCTCCACTTT
CASRSNHQTTFGSPLHF
>TRBV11-3|NA|TRBJ2-1|NA
TGTGCCAGCAGCTTAACAGCTACCTACAATGAGCAGTTCTTC
CASSLTATYNEQFF
>TRBV30|NA|TRBJ2-7|NA
TGTGCCTGGAACAGACTGGACAGTCCTACGCGGGAGCAGTACTTC
CAWNRLDSPTREQYF
>TRBV15|NA|TRBJ1-2|NA
TGTGCCACCAGCAGCCAGGGTGACTATGGCTACACCTTC
CATSSQGDYGYTF
>TRBV27|NA|TRBJ2-2|NA
TGTGCCAGCACCCCACATAGGGGTGCGAACACCGGGGAGCTGTTTTTT
CASTPHRGANTGELFF
>TRBV12-2|NA|TRBJ2-5|NA
TGTGCAAGTCGCTTCCCGACTAGCGGGAGTGAGACCCAGTACTTC
CASRFPTSGSETQYF
>TRBV6-5|NA|TRBJ2-7|NA
TGTGCCAGCACCCCACTAGGAGTCTACGAGCAGTACTTC
CASTPLGVYEQYF
>TRBV19|NA|TRBJ1-5|NA
TGTGCCAGTGAGGACAGAGCCAATCAGCCCCAGCATTTT
CASEDRANQPQHF
>TRBV19|NA|TRBJ2-7|TRBD1
TGTGCCAGTAGTACACTACAGGGGGCGAACTACGAGCAGTACTTC
CASSTLQGANYEQYF
>TRBV24-1|NA|TRBJ2-1|TRBD2
TGTGCCACCAGTGATTTACCGGGACTAGCGGGCCAGAGCTCCTACAATGAGCAGTTCTTC
CATSDLPGLAGQSSYNEQFF
>TRBV10-3|NA|TRBJ1-5|NA
TGTGCCATCAGTGAAGGATACAGGGAAAGGGGGTTAGGGGTTCAGCCCCAGCATTTT
CAISEGYRERGLGVQPQHF
>TRBV28|NA|TRBJ2-1|TRBD2
TGTGCCATTGGGACTAGCGGGAGGGGTGAGCAGTTCTTC
CAIGTSGRGEQFF
>TRBV2|NA|TRBJ1-1|NA
TGTGCCAGCAGCTTCTTGAGGGGGATGGGGGACACTGAAGCTTTCTTT
CASSFLRGMGDTEAFF
>TRBV28|NA|TRBJ2-7|NA
TGTGCCAGCAGTTTACCCCTTGGAGCGGGCTACGAGCAGTACTTC
CASSLPLGAGYEQYF
>TRBV19|NA|TRBJ1-5|TRBD1
TGTGCCAGTAGAGCGGACAGGGCCCTCAATCAGCCCCAGCATTTT
CASRADRALNQPQHF
>TRBV5-1|NA|TRBJ1-1|NA
TGCGCCAGCAGCTATAGACAGGTGAACACTGAAGCTTTCTTT
CASSYRQVNTEAFF
>TRBV28|NA|TRBJ1-5|NA
TGTGCCAGCAGCTCACAAGGGGTGAGCAATCAGCCCCAGCATTTT
CASSSQGVSNQPQHF
>TRBV7-2|NA|TRBJ1-2|TRBD1
TGTGCCAGCAGATATACAGGGGGCTTTGGCTACACCTTC
CASRYTGGFGYTF
>TRBV2|NA|TRBJ1-1|TRBD1
TGTGCCAGCAGCCGGGACAGGGGGCCTGAAGCTTTCTTT
CASSRDRGPEAFF
>TRBV3-1/TRBV3-2|NA|TRBJ1-4|TRBD1
TGTGCCAGCAGGCGCTCAGACAGGGACCCTAATGAAAAACTGTTTTTT
CASRRSDRDPNEKLFF
>TRBV12-5|NA|TRBJ1-2|TRBD1
TGTGCTAGTGGTTTAACCGGGACAGGCTATGGCTACACCTTC
CASGLTGTGYGYTF
>TRBV2|NA|TRBJ2-7|TRBD1
TGTGCCACTAGACAGGGTACTTCCGGGTACTACGAGCAGTACTTC
CATRQGTSGYYEQYF
>TRBV28|many|TRBJ1-1|NA
TGTGCCAGCAGTAGCGGATTGAACACTGAAGCTTTCTTT
CASSSGLNTEAFF
>TRBV7-9|NA|TRBJ1-4|NA
TGTGCCAGCAGCTTACGTGGGCGAGCTAATGAAAAACTGTTTTTT
CASSLRGRANEKLFF
>TRBV7-2|NA|TRBJ2-4|TRBD2
TGTGCCAGCAGCGAGCTAGCGGGGTTTCAAAACATTCAGTACTTC
CASSELAGFQNIQYF
>TRBV7-6|NA|TRBJ2-1|TRBD2
TGTGCCAGCAGCCCACACGGTAGCGGGTCACAGTTCTTC
CASSPHGSGSQFF
>TRBV28|NA|TRBJ2-5|TRBD2
TGTGCCAGCAGTTCGACTAGCGGGAGGGTAGAGACCCAGTACTTC
CASSSTSGRVETQYF
>TRBV12-3/TRBV12-4|NA|TRBJ2-2|NA
TGTGCCAGCAGCCGCACCGGGGAGCTGTTTTTT
CASSRTGELFF
>TRBV3-1/TRBV3-2|NA|TRBJ2-5|TRBD1
TGTGCCAGCAGCCAGATGACAGGGGAGTATGGGACCCAGTACTTC
CASSQMTGEYGTQYF
>TRBV6-6|NA|TRBJ2-7|TRBD1
TGTGCCAGCAGTCCCGGGACAGGGGCGATTTCCCTCTACGAGCAGTACTTC
CASSPGTGAISLYEQYF